Below, 27 T cell receptor beta chains from the same sample are listed, as sequenced in a study of B cell selection in AIRE deficiency. Sorted regulatory T cells were CD4-positive, CD25-high and CD127-low or negative. The table came from immunoSEQ multiplex PCR; TCRdb's copy has only in-frame clones and leaves some out. The sample lists 23,000 or so clones; approximately 91% were seen once. Specimen: CD4+CD25+ Tregs sorted from PBMCs. All receptors derive from a human donor in good health.

This chain joins TRBV6-1 and TRBJ2-4; D is uncertain. This CDR3 region has 15 residues. Per the germline V gene, CDR1 is MNHNS and CDR2 is SASEGT. V lost 6 bases and J lost 0, with 12 bases in between. The CDR3 nucleotides are TGTGCCAGCAGGACGAATACGGAAGCCAAAAACATTCAGTACTTC. It translates to CASRTNTEAKNIQYF.

This clone has only a few counts. V is TRBV5-4 and J is TRBJ1-1; D gene uncertain. Germline values: CDR1 SGHNT, CDR2 YYREEE (reference sequence). The CDR3 runs 12 residues. The V and J ends lost 4 bases and 7 bases respectively, with 11 bases between them. For the CDR3, the DNA is TGTGCCAGCAGCGAACCTGGAAATGAAGCTTTCTTT. It yields the protein CASSEPGNEAFF.

The rearrangement links TRBV19 to TRBJ2-3; TRBD2 matches at 8 bases. Trimming removed 5 bases from V and 1 base from J; junction bases left unmatched: 20. Germline CDR1 and CDR2: LNHDA and SQIVND (reference sequence). The CDR3 is made up of 20 amino acids. The CDR3 bases are TGTGCCAGTAGTCCCGGTCGCCTCTTCCGGGGGGGCCCGGGCACAGATACGCAGTATTTT. Its translation: CASSPGRLFRGGPGTDTQYF.

The V gene is TRBV5-4, the J gene TRBJ2-1, with 12 bases identical to TRBD2. Germline CDR1 is SGHNT and CDR2 is YYREEE (reference sequence). V lost 2 bases, J lost 4 bases, and 1 base stayed unmatched. CDR3 length: 15 amino acids. The CDR3 loop is CASSFGLAGYNEQFF. Written as DNA, the CDR3 is TGTGCCAGCAGCTTCGGACTAGCGGGATACAATGAGCAGTTCTTC.

The chain recombines TRBV11-2 with TRBJ1-3; perhaps TRBD1 as D (6 bases). CDR3 length: 16 amino acids. Trimming stripped 6 bases from V and 5 bases from J, with 20 bases between. CDR1 is SGHAT, CDR2 FQNNGV, per germline. The CDR3 spells CASRFGTTGTRNTIYF. The CDR3 nucleotides read TGTGCCAGCAGGTTTGGGACTACAGGGACGAGAAACACCATATATTTT.

A single count supports this clone. The chain recombines TRBV5-1 with TRBJ2-2, with D unresolved. The V end was cut by 1 base, the J end by 4 bases, with 8 bases between. CDR1 is SGHRS and CDR2 is YFSETQ in the germline V gene. The CDR3 has 14 residues. The CDR3 loop reads CASSLSTGTGELFF. The CDR3 DNA reads as TGCGCCAGCAGCTTGTCTACGGGCACCGGGGAGCTGTTTTTT.

The V call is TRBV2, the J call TRBJ2-4; D uncertain. Trimming cost V 5 bases and J 3 bases, with 8 bases left between them. From germline, CDR1 is SNHLY and CDR2 FYNNEI. The CDR3 length is 13 residues. CDR3 region: CASSPFGKNIQYF. The CDR3 DNA sequence: TGTGCCAGCAGTCCCTTTGGCAAAAACATTCAGTACTTC.

The chain employs TRBV19 and TRBJ1-3; D unclear. Germline assignment: CDR1 LNHDA and CDR2 SQIVND (reference sequence). V was clipped by 3 bases and J by 0 bases, with 12 bases between them. This CDR3 region has 16 residues. This chain's CDR3 is CASSIWYSRSGNTIYF. Written as DNA, the CDR3 is TGTGCCAGTAGTATTTGGTACAGTCGCTCTGGAAACACCATATATTTT.

This clone was seen only once. The rearrangement joins TRBV28 to TRBJ2-1; D is perhaps TRBD1 or TRBD2 (5 bases each). Deletions cut 2 bases from V and 6 bases from J, with 20 bases between. The CDR3 sequence is 17 residues long. Germline-derived CDR1 and CDR2 are MDHEN and SYDVKM. For the CDR3, the DNA is TGTGCCAGCAGTTTAACGGCAGGGAGAGTTCCTAGCAATGAGCAGTTCTTC. It yields the protein CASSLTAGRVPSNEQFF.

The chain is built from TRBV11-2 and TRBJ2-2; D is ambiguous. V lost 5 bases, J lost 8 bases, and 12 bases lay in between. CDR1 is SGHAT, CDR2 FQNNGV, per germline. The CDR3 runs 13 residues. As DNA, the CDR3 is TGTGCCAGCAGCGTAATCAGCAGAGGGGAGCTGTTTTTT. Protein: CASSVISRGELFF.

V gene TRBV5-6 combines with J gene TRBJ1-1, with D unclear. V dropped 3 bases and J dropped 0 bases, with 6 bases sitting between them. The CDR3 consists of 13 residues. Germline CDR1 SGHDT, CDR2 YYEEEE. In nucleotides, the CDR3 is TGTGCCAGCAGCTCAGCCATGAACACTGAAGCTTTCTTT. The encoded protein is CASSSAMNTEAFF.

V is TRBV6-1 and J is TRBJ1-4; D remains ambiguous. The CDR3 has 12 amino acids. CDR1 and CDR2 from the germline V gene are MNHNS and SASEGT. The V end was cut by 6 bases, the J end by 3 bases, with 5 bases between. The CDR3 sequence is CASRASNEKLFF. The DNA for the CDR3 is TGTGCCAGCAGAGCCTCTAATGAAAAACTGTTTTTT.

This chain connects TRBV6-5 to TRBJ2-7; 7 nucleotides agree with TRBD1. V gave up 6 bases and J gave up 6 bases; unmatched junction bases: 14. The CDR3 is made up of 15 amino acids. The germline CDR1 and CDR2 sequences are MNHEY and SVGAGI. Here the CDR3 DNA reads TGTGCCAGCAGCCCCCTCGGGACAGCTTGGGGCGAGCAGTACTTC. Its translation is CASSPLGTAWGEQYF.

V gene TRBV19 combines with J gene TRBJ1-2; tentatively, D is TRBD1 (5 bases). Trimming stripped 3 bases from V and 8 bases from J, with 13 bases between. The CDR3 length is 13 residues. Germline CDR1 reads LNHDA; CDR2 reads SQIVND (reference sequence). CDR3 region: CASSIARGWGYTF. For the CDR3, the DNA is TGTGCCAGTAGTATTGCGAGGGGATGGGGCTACACCTTC.

The V call is TRBV7-9, the J call TRBJ2-2; D could derive from TRBD1 or TRBD2 (6 bases each). Looked up from germline, CDR1 is SEHNR and CDR2 is FQNEAQ (reference sequence). The V end was cut by 5 bases, the J end by 0 bases, with 19 bases between. The CDR3 has 18 amino acids. CDR3 sequence reads: CASSQGIRERANTGELFF. CDR3 sequence (DNA): TGTGCCAGCAGCCAGGGGATAAGAGAGCGGGCGAACACCGGGGAGCTGTTTTTT.

V gene TRBV10-1 combines with J gene TRBJ2-1; TRBD2 agrees at 10 bases. Losses at the gene ends were 2 bases for V and 4 bases for J; bases not matched to a gene: 5. Looked up from germline, CDR1 is WNHNN and CDR2 is SYGVQD (reference sequence). The CDR3 sequence is 16 residues long. CDR3 amino acids: CASSERRTSGYNEQFF. CDR3 sequence (DNA): TGCGCCAGCAGTGAGAGAAGGACTAGCGGTTACAATGAGCAGTTCTTC.

The chain uses TRBV5-1 and TRBJ2-1, with 9 bases identical to TRBD2. CDR1 and CDR2 (germline): SGHRS, YFSETQ. V lost 0 bases, J lost 0 bases, and 13 bases stayed unmatched. This CDR3 has 20 residues. The CDR3 protein is CASSLDSPLAGWSSYNEQFF. Here the CDR3 DNA reads TGCGCCAGCAGCTTGGATTCCCCGCTAGCGGGATGGAGCTCCTACAATGAGCAGTTCTTC.

This clone appeared a few times. The genes are TRBV5-4 and TRBJ1-2; 9 bases align to TRBD1. The CDR3 covers 15 residues. Germline values: CDR1 SGHNT, CDR2 YYREEE (reference sequence). Trimming cost V 4 bases and J 4 bases; bases outside gene matches: 8. In DNA form, the CDR3 reads TGTGCCAGCAGCGGGAGGGACAGGGAGGGCTATGGCTACACCTTC. This sequence encodes CASSGRDREGYGYTF.

The chain is built from TRBV6-1 and TRBJ1-1; D ambiguous. V lost 8 bases and J lost 11, with 9 bases in between. Germline-derived CDR1 and CDR2 are MNHNS and SASEGT. This CDR3 is 9 amino acids long. The CDR3 DNA follows: TGTGCCAGCGAACGCGAGGCTTTCTTT. Protein product: CASEREAFF.

V and J are TRBV18 and TRBJ1-2, with unresolved D. Trimming took 1 base from V and 7 from J, leaving 7 bases between them. From germline, CDR1 is KGHSH and CDR2 LQKENI. The CDR3 is 12 amino acids. CDR3 DNA sequence: TGTGCCAGCTCACCACAAAGGGCTGGCTACACCTTC. Translated: CASSPQRAGYTF.

This chain joins TRBV5-1 and TRBJ2-6; D gene uncertain. Trimming left V 4 bases short and J 0 bases short, with 8 bases between. Germline lookup yields CDR1 SGHRS and CDR2 YFSETQ. The CDR3 covers 15 residues. The CDR3 bases are TGCGCCAGCAGCATGACGATCTCTGGGGCCAACGTCCTGACTTTC. It is translated as CASSMTISGANVLTF.

The chain is built from TRBV10-2 and TRBJ2-5; possible D gene TRBD2, 5 bases. Germline-derived CDR1 and CDR2 are WSHSY and SAAADI. The V and J ends lost 0 bases and 3 bases respectively, with 8 bases between them. The CDR3 consists of 14 residues. Written as DNA, the CDR3 is TGCGCCAGCAGTGAGTCCGGGAACGAAGAGACCCAGTACTTC. As protein: CASSESGNEETQYF.

The V call is TRBV5-1, the J call TRBJ2-7; TRBD1 is a possible D gene (6 bases). This CDR3 is 14 amino acids long. CDR1 and CDR2 from the germline V gene are SGHRS and YFSETQ. The V gene lost 0 bases and the J gene lost 3 bases, with 10 bases spanning the gap. Written as DNA, the CDR3 is TGCGCCAGCAGCTTGGCCCCAGGGGACTACGAGCAGTACTTC. This sequence encodes CASSLAPGDYEQYF.

The chain employs TRBV6-6 and TRBJ1-5; TRBD1 is a possible D gene (6 bases). Germline V gives CDR1 MNHNY, CDR2 SVGAGI (reference sequence). Trimming shortened V by 6 bases and J by 3 bases, and 15 bases separated the two germline ends. CDR3 length: 15 residues. The CDR3 DNA sequence: TGTGCCAGCAGGGGACTCAGGGGACCCAATCAGCCCCAGCATTTT. It translates to CASRGLRGPNQPQHF.

The chain is built from TRBV10-3 and TRBJ1-2; D is undetermined. This CDR3 comprises 15 residues. The germline V and J ends were trimmed by 2 bases and 1 base, with 11 bases remaining between them. CDR1 is ENHRY and CDR2 is SYGVKD in the germline V gene. For the CDR3, the DNA is TGTGCCATCAGTGAGCCGGTCCGGTATAACTATGGCTACACCTTC. Encoded protein: CAISEPVRYNYGYTF.

Here the CDR3 DNA reads TGTGCCAGCAGCAGGACTAGCGGGAGACACGAGCAGTACTTC. Its translation is CASSRTSGRHEQYF. The genes are TRBV11-2 and TRBJ2-7; 13 bases agree with TRBD2. Germline V gene data show CDR1 as SGHAT and CDR2 as FQNNGV. The CDR3 runs to 14 residues. Trimming at V came to 5 bases and at J to 5 bases, leaving 3 bases not matched to a gene.

The J gene is TRBJ1-4, the V gene TRBV20-1; no clear D. Trimming took 1 base from V and 8 from J, leaving 5 bases between them. From germline, CDR1 is DFQATT and CDR2 SNEGSKA (reference sequence). This CDR3 contains 11 residues. The CDR3 is CSARGLEKLFF. CDR3 nucleotide sequence: TGCAGTGCTAGAGGTCTGGAAAAACTGTTTTTT.